The 21 T cell receptor beta chains in this list originate from one sample, sequenced in a study. Via MiXCR, TCRdb re-called the RT-PCR reads, giving one row per CDR3 protein. The table shows about 680,000 distinct CDR3 sequences, with 14% occurring only once. Sequences were obtained from memory CD4+ T cells from blood. The source is a female donor in good health, serving as a healthy control.

This clonotype came up a few times. The chain is built from TRBV20-1 and TRBJ1-3; the D is unclear. The V gene lost 3 bases and the J gene lost 2 bases, with 11 bases spanning the gap. Germline CDR1 and CDR2: DFQATT and SNEGSKA (reference sequence). CDR3 size: 14 residues. Here the CDR3 reads CSASEGSTGNTIYF. For the CDR3, the DNA is TGCAGTGCTAGTGAGGGTAGCACTGGAAACACCATATATTTT.

A few counts support this clonotype. The V and J genes are TRBV18 and TRBJ2-3, with a weak D call TRBD2 (6 bases). CDR1 and CDR2 from the germline V gene are KGHSH and LQKENI. This CDR3 spans 15 amino acids. The V end lost 2 bases, the J end lost 2 bases, and 11 bases lay between the germline ends. The CDR3, as DNA: TGTGCCAGCTCACCAAGGCGGGACCCCACAGATACGCAGTATTTT. It yields the protein CASSPRRDPTDTQYF. Filled out from reference TRBV18 and TRBJ2-3, the complete variable domain reads NAGVMQNPRHLVRRRGQEARLRCSPMKGHSHVYWYRQLPEEGLKFMVYLQKENIIDESGMPKERFSAEFPKEGPSILRIQQVVRGDSAAYFCASSPRRDPTDTQYFGPGTRLTVL.

This clonotype was recorded a few times. The chain carries TRBV6-2 or TRBV6-3 and TRBJ1-6; D is uncertain. The CDR3 loop spans 13 amino acids. The germline CDR1 and CDR2 sequences are MNHEY and SVGEGT. The V end lost 2 bases, the J end lost 10 bases, and 9 bases lay between the germline ends. CDR3 amino acids: CASSYGLGSPLHF. CDR3 bases: TGTGCCAGCAGTTACGGCCTTGGGTCACCCCTCCACTTT.

This chain links TRBV7-2 with TRBJ2-7, with TRBD2 identical over 7 bases. V dropped 3 bases and J dropped 4; count of bases not matched to a gene: 24. This CDR3 spans 20 amino acids. Germline loops: CDR1 SGHTA, CDR2 FQGNSA. DNA for the CDR3: TGTGCCAGCAGCTTCTCTAGCGGCTTATACCAAACCCTCAAGGGGTACGAGCAGTACTTC. This sequence encodes CASSFSSGLYQTLKGYEQYF.

The count of this clonotype is one. V is TRBV5-1 and J is TRBJ2-3, with 7 bases aligning to TRBD2. After removal of 4 bases from V and 5 bases from J, the junction contained 10 bases not matched to a gene. CDR1 and CDR2 (germline): SGHRS, YFSETQ. The CDR3 is 15 residues long. The CDR3 DNA sequence: TGCGCCAGCAGCCCCAAGTTTGGGGGGGAAGATACGCAGTATTTT. Its translation: CASSPKFGGEDTQYF.

This chain links TRBV7-9 with TRBJ2-5, with TRBD1 matching 12 bases. Germline CDR1 and CDR2: SEHNR and FQNEAQ (reference sequence). V shed 4 bases and J 3 bases; nucleotides not matched to a gene: 6. The CDR3 contains 16 residues. The chain's CDR3 is CASSSGTGGFEETQYF. The CDR3, as DNA: TGTGCCAGCAGCTCGGGGACAGGGGGCTTCGAAGAGACCCAGTACTTC.

The genes are TRBV2 and TRBJ1-4; no definite D call. The CDR3 is 15 residues long. Germline-derived CDR1 and CDR2 are SNHLY and FYNNEI. V was shortened by 8 bases and J by 6 bases, with 19 bases between the two germline ends. The CDR3 nucleotides read TGTGCCAGCCGCGGGGTCTGGGGTATGGATGAAAAACTGTTTTTT. Translation: CASRGVWGMDEKLFF.

In its sample, this clonotype was seen a few times. The chain couples TRBV7-2 to TRBJ2-3, with D tentatively TRBD2 (6 bases). Trimming shortened V by 2 bases and J by 4 bases, and 13 bases separated the two germline ends. The CDR3 runs to 15 residues. CDR1 is SGHTA, CDR2 FQGNSA, per germline. This CDR3 reads CASSLYSGVSDTQYF. The CDR3 DNA is TGTGCCAGCAGCTTATACTCGGGAGTGTCAGATACGCAGTATTTT.

This clonotype was counted between two and nine times. This chain uses TRBV5-1 with TRBJ2-3; D gene uncertain. Germline V lookup: CDR1 SGHRS, CDR2 YFSETQ. This CDR3 is built from 12 residues. V was trimmed by 4 bases and J by 4 bases, leaving 7 bases between them. The CDR3 reads CASSVQADTQYF. The DNA for the CDR3 is TGCGCCAGCAGCGTTCAGGCAGATACGCAGTATTTT.

This clonotype was found many times. V usage is TRBV6-5 and J usage is TRBJ2-3, with D maybe TRBD1 (6 bases). This CDR3 is built from 12 residues. With 11 bases removed from V and 3 bases from J, the gap between germline ends came to 12 bases. Germline V gene data show CDR1 as MNHEY and CDR2 as SVGAGI. The CDR3 loop reads CAVQGVTDTQYF. In nucleotides, the CDR3 is TGTGCCGTACAGGGTGTAACAGATACGCAGTATTTT.

The chain employs TRBV5-6 and TRBJ2-5; D is perhaps TRBD1 (5 bases). There are 13 residues in the CDR3. V was pared by 1 base and J by 5 bases, with 9 bases between. Germline-derived CDR1 and CDR2 are SGHDT and YYEEEE. The CDR3 bases are TGTGCCAGCAGCTTGAAGGGGCGGGAGACCCAGTACTTC. Its protein product is CASSLKGRETQYF.

The V gene is TRBV5-1, the J gene TRBJ2-7, with no clear D. Trimming removed 6 bases at V and 3 bases at J, with 16 bases between. This CDR3 is 14 amino acids long. The germline CDR1 and CDR2 sequences are SGHRS and YFSETQ. CDR3 in amino acids: CASTYDGHSYEQYF. CDR3 nucleotides: TGCGCCAGCACCTATGATGGGCATAGCTACGAGCAGTACTTC.

The sample holds a few counts of this clonotype. This chain connects TRBV6-5 to TRBJ1-1; TRBD1 aligns across 9 bases. This CDR3 comprises 16 residues. Germline loops: CDR1 MNHEY, CDR2 SVGAGI. J gave up 5 bases and V 6 bases, and 13 bases lay outside the gene matches. CDR3 in amino acids: CASSPYIGQGRTEAFF. Here the CDR3 DNA reads TGTGCCAGCAGCCCCTACATAGGACAGGGGAGAACTGAAGCTTTCTTT.

There are a few counts of this clonotype. The chain links TRBV29-1 to TRBJ1-1; D remains ambiguous. This CDR3 has 13 residues. Trimming left V 4 bases short and J 3 bases short, with 12 bases between. Germline V gene sequence: CDR1 SQVTM, CDR2 ANQGSEA. DNA for the CDR3: TGCAGCGTTGCTGTGAGTAGGGACACTGAAGCTTTCTTT. Translating gives CSVAVSRDTEAFF.

This clonotype was counted between two and nine times. CDR3 coding DNA: TGTGCCAGCAGTTCCGGGACCCCAGCCTACAATGAGCAGTTCTTC. The encoded protein is CASSSGTPAYNEQFF. V is TRBV6-5 and J is TRBJ2-1; D tentatively reads TRBD1 or TRBD2 (5 bases each). In germline, CDR1 is MNHEY, CDR2 SVGAGI. The CDR3 has 15 amino acids. V was pared by 4 bases and J by 2 bases, with 12 bases between.

The rearrangement joins TRBV5-4 to TRBJ2-5, with D possibly being TRBD1 (5 bases). Germline lookup yields CDR1 SGHNT and CDR2 YYREEE (reference sequence). The CDR3 length is 17 residues. V was trimmed by 1 base and J by 1 base, leaving 17 bases between them. CDR3 nucleotides: TGTGCCAGCAGCTTGTCTATCCGGACAACGGCCCAAGAGACCCAGTACTTC. This encodes CASSLSIRTTAQETQYF.

V gene TRBV4-3 combines with J gene TRBJ2-1; 7 nucleotides line up with TRBD1. Germline CDR1 is LGHNA and CDR2 is YSLEER. V was clipped by 0 bases and J by 7 bases; unmatched bases: 6. The CDR3 has 15 amino acids. This CDR3 reads CASSQESQGVNEQFF. The CDR3 DNA follows: TGCGCCAGCAGCCAAGAGAGCCAGGGGGTAAATGAGCAGTTCTTC.

Concerning this clonotype itself: A read error may account for a junction end that differs from germline. The chain couples TRBV4-1 to TRBJ1-2, with no clear D. This CDR3 has 12 residues. CDR1 is MGHRA, CDR2 YSYEKL, per germline. CDR3 residues: CASSQGNYGYNF. For the CDR3, the DNA is TGCGCCAGCAGCCAAGGGAACTATGGCTACAACTTC.

This clonotype has more than one count but fewer than ten. The chain carries TRBV11-2 and TRBJ2-5, with D perhaps given as TRBD1 or TRBD2 (5 bases each). The CDR3 consists of 14 residues. Germline loops: CDR1 SGHAT, CDR2 FQNNGV. Trimming took 4 bases from V and 5 from J, leaving 14 bases between them. The CDR3 nucleotides are TGTGCCAGCAGCTCTCCTCGGGGCGCGGAGACCCAGTACTTC. Translating it yields CASSSPRGAETQYF.

This chain connects TRBV7-2 to TRBJ2-5; TRBD2 matches 9 bases. The ends lost 5 bases at V and 0 bases at J; junction bases unmatched: 10. CDR3 length: 17 residues. Germline values: CDR1 SGHTA, CDR2 FQGNSA. For the CDR3, the DNA is TGTGCCAGCAGCCCGCTGACTAGCGGACAGTACCAAGAGACCCAGTACTTC. Protein product: CASSPLTSGQYQETQYF.

This clonotype showed up just a few times. The rearrangement joins TRBV15 to TRBJ1-1, with D perhaps matching TRBD1 (5 bases). Deletions cut 5 bases from V and 4 bases from J, with 11 bases between. The germline gives CDR1 LNHNV, CDR2 YYDKDF (reference sequence). The CDR3 is 13 amino acids. In nucleotides, the CDR3 is TGTGCCACCAGCCTCGGACACTTCACTGAAGCTTTCTTT. Protein sequence: CATSLGHFTEAFF.